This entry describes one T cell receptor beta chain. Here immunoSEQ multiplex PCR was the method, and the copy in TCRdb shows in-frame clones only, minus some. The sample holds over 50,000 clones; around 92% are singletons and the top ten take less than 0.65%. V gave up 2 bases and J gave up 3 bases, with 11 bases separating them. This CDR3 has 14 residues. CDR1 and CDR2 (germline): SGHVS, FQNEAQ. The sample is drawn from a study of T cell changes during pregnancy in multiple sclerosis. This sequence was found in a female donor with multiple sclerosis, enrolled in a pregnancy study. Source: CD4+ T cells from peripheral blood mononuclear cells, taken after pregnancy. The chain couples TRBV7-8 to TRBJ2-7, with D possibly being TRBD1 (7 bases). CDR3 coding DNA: TGTGCCAGCAGCTTATCAGGGGGGATCTACGAGCAGTACTTC. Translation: CASSLSGGIYEQYF.